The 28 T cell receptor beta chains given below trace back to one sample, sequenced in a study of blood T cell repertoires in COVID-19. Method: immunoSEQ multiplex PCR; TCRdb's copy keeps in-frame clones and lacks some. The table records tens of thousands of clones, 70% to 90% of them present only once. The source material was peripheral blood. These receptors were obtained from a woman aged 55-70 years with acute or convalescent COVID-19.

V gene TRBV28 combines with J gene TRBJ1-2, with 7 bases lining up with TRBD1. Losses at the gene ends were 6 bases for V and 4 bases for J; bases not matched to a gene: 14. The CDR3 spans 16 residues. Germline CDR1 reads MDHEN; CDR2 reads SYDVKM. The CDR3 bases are TGTGCCAGCAGCCAAGGGGGTGACAGGGTGCTCTATGGCTACACCTTC. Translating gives CASSQGGDRVLYGYTF.

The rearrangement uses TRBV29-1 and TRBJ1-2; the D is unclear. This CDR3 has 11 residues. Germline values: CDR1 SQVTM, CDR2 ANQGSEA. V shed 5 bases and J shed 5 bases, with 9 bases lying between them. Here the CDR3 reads CSVLTLYGYTF. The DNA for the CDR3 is TGCAGCGTTTTGACTCTTTATGGCTACACCTTC.

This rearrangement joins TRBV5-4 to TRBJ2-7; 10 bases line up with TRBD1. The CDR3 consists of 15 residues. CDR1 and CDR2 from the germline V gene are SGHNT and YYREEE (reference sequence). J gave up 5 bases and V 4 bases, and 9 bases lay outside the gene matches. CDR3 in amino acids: CASSHRQGAVNEQYF. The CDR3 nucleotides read TGTGCCAGCAGCCATCGACAGGGGGCTGTAAACGAGCAGTACTTC.

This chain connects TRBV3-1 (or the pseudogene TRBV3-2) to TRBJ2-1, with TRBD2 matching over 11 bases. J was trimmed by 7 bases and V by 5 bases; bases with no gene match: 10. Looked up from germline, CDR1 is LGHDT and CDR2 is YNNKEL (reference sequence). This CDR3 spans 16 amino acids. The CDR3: CASSFQVAGGRNEQFF. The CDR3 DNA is TGTGCCAGCAGCTTTCAGGTAGCGGGAGGGAGGAATGAGCAGTTCTTC.

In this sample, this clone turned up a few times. CDR3 nucleotides: TGTGCCAGCAGCTTAGGGGACAGGGGGCGAGAGACCCAGTACTTC. Amino acid sequence: CASSLGDRGRETQYF. The rearrangement links TRBV7-2 to TRBJ2-5, with TRBD1 identical over 12 bases. The CDR3 is 15 amino acids. Germline trimming cut 1 base from V and 4 bases from J; bases unmatched to any gene: 1. Looked up from germline, CDR1 is SGHTA and CDR2 is FQGNSA.

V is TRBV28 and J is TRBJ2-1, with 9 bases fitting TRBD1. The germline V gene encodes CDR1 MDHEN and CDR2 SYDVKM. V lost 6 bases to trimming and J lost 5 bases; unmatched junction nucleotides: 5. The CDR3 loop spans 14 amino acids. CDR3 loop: CASRTGQGNNEQFF. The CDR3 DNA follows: TGTGCCAGCAGAACGGGACAGGGTAACAATGAGCAGTTCTTC.

The CDR3 nucleotides are TGTGCCAGCTCACCAACTAGCGGGAGGCACGGGGAGCTGTTTTTT. Translation gives CASSPTSGRHGELFF. The rearrangement uses TRBV18 and TRBJ2-2, with 12 bases that match TRBD2. The CDR3 is 15 amino acids. V lost 2 bases and J lost 7; bases outside the gene matches: 2. Germline V lookup: CDR1 KGHSH, CDR2 LQKENI.

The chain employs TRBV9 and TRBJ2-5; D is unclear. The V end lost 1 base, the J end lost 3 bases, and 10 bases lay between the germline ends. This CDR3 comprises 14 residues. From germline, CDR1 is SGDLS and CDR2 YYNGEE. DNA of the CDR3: TGTGCCAGCAGCGTAAGTCTCAGCGAAGAGACCCAGTACTTC. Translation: CASSVSLSEETQYF.

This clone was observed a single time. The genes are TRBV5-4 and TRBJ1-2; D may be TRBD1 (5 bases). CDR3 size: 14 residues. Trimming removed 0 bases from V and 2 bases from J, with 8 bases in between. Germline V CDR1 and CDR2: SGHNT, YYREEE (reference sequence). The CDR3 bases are TGTGCCAGCAGCTTGGATGGGGCGAACTATGGCTACACCTTC. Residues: CASSLDGANYGYTF.

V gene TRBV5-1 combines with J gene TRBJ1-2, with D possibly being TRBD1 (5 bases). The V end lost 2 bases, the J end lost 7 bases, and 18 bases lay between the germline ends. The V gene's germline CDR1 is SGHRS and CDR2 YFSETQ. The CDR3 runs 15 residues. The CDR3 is CASSLTGSPLGGYTF. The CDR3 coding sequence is TGCGCCAGCAGCTTAACAGGTTCCCCTTTAGGTGGCTACACCTTC.

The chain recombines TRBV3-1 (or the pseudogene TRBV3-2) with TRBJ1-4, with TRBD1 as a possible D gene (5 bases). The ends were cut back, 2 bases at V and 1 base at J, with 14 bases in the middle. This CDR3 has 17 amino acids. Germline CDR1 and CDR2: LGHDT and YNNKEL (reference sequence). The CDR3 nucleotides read TGTGCCAGCAGCCAACCCCTAGTCGGGGGAACTAATGAAAAACTGTTTTTT. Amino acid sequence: CASSQPLVGGTNEKLFF.

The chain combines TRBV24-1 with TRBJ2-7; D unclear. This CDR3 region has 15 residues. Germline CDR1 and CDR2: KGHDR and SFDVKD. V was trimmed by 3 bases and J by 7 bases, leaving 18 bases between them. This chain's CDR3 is CATSDRSTGFREQYF. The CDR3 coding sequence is TGTGCCACCAGTGATCGCAGTACCGGGTTTCGGGAGCAGTACTTC.

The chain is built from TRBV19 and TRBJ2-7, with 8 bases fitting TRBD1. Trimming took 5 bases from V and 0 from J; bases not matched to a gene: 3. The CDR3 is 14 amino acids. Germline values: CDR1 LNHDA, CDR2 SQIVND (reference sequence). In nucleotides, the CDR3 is TGTGCCAGTAGTGCGACAGGGGTCTCCTACGAGCAGTACTTC. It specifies CASSATGVSYEQYF.

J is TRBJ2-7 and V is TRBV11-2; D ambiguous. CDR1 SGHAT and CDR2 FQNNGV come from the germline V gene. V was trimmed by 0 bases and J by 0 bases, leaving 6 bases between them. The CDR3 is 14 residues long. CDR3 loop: CASSLEVSSYEQYF. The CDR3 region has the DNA TGTGCCAGCAGCTTAGAGGTCAGCTCCTACGAGCAGTACTTC.

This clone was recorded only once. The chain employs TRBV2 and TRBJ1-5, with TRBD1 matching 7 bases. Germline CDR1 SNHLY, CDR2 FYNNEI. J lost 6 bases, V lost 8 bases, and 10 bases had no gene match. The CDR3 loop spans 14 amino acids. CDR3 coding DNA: TGTGCCAGCCGGGCAGGGGGGACTGGTCAGCCCCAGCATTTT. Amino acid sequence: CASRAGGTGQPQHF.

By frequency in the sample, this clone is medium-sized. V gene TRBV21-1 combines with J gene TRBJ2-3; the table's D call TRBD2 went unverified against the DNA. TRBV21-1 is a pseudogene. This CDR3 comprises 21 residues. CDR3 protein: CASSFRPGTSGTGSGTDTQYF. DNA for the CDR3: TGTGCCAGCAGCTTCCGCCCCGGGACTAGCGGGACGGGATCAGGCACAGATACGCAGTATTTT.

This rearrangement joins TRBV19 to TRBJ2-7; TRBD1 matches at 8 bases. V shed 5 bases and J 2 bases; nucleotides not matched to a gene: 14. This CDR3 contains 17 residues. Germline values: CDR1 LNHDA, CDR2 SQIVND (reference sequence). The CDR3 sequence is CASSREAGGLLAYEQYF. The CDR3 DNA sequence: TGTGCCAGTAGTCGAGAGGCAGGGGGCCTGTTAGCCTACGAGCAGTACTTC.

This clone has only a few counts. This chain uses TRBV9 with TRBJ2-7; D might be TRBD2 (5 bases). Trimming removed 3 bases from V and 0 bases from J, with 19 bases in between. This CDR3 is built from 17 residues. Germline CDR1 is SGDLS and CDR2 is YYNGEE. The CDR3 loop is CASSAASGLASSYEQYF. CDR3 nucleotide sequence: TGTGCCAGCAGCGCAGCGAGTGGGCTAGCAAGCTCCTACGAGCAGTACTTC.

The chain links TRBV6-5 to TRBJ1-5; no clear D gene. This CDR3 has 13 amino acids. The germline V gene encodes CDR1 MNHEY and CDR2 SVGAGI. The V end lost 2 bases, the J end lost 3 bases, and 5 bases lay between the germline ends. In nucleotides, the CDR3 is TGTGCCAGCAGTTACAACTACAATCAGCCCCAGCATTTT. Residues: CASSYNYNQPQHF.

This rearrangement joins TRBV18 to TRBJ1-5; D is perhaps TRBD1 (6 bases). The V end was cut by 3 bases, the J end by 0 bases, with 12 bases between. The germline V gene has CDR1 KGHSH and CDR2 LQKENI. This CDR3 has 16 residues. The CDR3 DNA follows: TGTGCCAGCTCACCGGACAGCGCATATAGCAATCAGCCCCAGCATTTT. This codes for CASSPDSAYSNQPQHF.

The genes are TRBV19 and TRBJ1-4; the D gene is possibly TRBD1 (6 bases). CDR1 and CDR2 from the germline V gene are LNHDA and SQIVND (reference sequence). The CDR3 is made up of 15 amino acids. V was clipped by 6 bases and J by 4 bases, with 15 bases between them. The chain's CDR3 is CASRDGTRGNEKLFF. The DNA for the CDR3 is TGTGCCAGTAGAGACGGGACAAGGGGTAATGAAAAACTGTTTTTT.

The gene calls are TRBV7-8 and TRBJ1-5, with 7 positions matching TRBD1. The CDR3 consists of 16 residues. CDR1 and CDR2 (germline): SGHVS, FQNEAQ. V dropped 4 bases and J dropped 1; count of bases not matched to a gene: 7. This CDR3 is CASSSGNRGSNQPQHF. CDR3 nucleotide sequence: TGTGCCAGCAGCTCGGGGAACAGGGGCAGCAATCAGCCCCAGCATTTT.

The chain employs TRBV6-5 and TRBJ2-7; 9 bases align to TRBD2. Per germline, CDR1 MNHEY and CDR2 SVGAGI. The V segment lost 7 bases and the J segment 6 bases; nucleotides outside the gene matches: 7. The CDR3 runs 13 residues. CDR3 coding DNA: TGTGCCAGCAATTTCAAGACTAGCGGCGAGCAGTACTTC. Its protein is CASNFKTSGEQYF.

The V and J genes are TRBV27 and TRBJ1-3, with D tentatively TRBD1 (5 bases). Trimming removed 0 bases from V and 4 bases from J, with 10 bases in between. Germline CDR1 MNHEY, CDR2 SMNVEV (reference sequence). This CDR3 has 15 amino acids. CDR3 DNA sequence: TGTGCCAGCAGTTTATCGACGGGGGTCGGAAACACCATATATTTT. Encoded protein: CASSLSTGVGNTIYF.

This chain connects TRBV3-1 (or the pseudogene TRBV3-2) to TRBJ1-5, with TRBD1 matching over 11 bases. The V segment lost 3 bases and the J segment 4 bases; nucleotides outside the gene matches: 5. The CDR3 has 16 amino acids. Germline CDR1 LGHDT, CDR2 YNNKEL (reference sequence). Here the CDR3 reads CASSQAGTGGNQPQHF. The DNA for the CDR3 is TGTGCCAGCAGCCAGGCGGGGACAGGGGGAAATCAGCCCCAGCATTTT.

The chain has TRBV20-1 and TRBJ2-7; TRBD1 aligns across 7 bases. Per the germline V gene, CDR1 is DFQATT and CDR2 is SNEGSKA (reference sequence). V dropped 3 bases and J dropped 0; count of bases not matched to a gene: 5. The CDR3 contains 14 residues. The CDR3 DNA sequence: TGCAGTGCTAGTTTAGGGGGCGTCTCCTACGAGCAGTACTTC. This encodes CSASLGGVSYEQYF.

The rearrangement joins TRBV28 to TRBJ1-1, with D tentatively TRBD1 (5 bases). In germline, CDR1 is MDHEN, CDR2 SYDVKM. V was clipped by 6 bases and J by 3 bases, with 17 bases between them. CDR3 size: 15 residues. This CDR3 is CASRRSGGRYTEAFF. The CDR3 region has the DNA TGTGCCAGCAGAAGGTCGGGGGGTCGGTACACTGAAGCTTTCTTT.

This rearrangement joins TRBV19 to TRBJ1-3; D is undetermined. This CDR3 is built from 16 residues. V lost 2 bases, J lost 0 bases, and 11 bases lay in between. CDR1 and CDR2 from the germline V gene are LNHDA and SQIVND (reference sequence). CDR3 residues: CASSITQLGSGNTIYF. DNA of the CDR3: TGTGCCAGTAGTATAACACAGTTGGGCTCTGGAAACACCATATATTTT.